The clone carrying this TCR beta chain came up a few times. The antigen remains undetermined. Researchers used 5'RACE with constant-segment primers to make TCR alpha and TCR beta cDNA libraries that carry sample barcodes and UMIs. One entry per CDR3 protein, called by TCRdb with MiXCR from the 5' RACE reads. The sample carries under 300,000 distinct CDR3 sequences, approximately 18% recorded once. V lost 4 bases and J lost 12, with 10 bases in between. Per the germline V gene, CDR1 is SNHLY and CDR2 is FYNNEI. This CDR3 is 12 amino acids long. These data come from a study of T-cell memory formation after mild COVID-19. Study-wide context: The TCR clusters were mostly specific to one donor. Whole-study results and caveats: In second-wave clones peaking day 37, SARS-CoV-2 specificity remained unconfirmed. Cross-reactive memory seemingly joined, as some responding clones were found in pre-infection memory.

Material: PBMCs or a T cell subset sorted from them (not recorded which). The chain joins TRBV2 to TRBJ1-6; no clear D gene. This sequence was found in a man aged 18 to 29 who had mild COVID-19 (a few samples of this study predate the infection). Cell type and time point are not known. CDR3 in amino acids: CASSVSGRPLHF. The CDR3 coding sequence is TGTGCCAGCAGTGTCTCCGGACGACCCCTCCACTTT.